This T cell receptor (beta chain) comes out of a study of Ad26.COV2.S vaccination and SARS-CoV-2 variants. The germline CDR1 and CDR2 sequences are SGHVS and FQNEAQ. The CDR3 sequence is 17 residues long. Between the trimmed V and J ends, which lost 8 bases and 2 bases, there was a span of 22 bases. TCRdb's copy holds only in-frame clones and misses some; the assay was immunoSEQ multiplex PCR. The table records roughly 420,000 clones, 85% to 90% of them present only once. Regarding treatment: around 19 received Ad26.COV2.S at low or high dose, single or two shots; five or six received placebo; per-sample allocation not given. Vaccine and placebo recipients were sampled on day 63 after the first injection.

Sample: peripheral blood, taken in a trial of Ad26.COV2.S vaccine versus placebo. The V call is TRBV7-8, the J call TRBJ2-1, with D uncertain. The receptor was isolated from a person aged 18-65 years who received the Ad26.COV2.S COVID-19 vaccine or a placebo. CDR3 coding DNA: TGTGCCAGCCGATCCAGGAACCGGGTCGACCCCTACAATGAGCAGTTCTTC. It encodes CASRSRNRVDPYNEQFF.